Listed below are T cell receptor beta chains from one sample, sequenced in a study of shared clonotypes between healthy human individuals. Method: immunoSEQ multiplex PCR; TCRdb's copy keeps in-frame clones and lacks some. The table has over a million clones, 95% to 99% seen once. The sample consisted of naive CD4+ T cells sorted from blood. These receptors originate from a man aged 25 to 40 in good health. Both conserved end residues are part of each CDR3. Fields, in order: V gene, D gene, clone size, J gene, CDR3 protein, CDR3 DNA. D genes are given only for firm matches. The size field is filled for only some rows; it gives once, few, many or a size class.

v_gene: TRBV27; d_gene: -; abundance: -; j_gene: TRBJ2-2; CDR3aa: CASSLRRPNTGELFF; CDR3nt: TGTGCCAGCAGTTTGAGGCGGCCTAACACCGGGGAGCTGTTTTTT
v_gene: TRBV5-1; d_gene: -; abundance: -; j_gene: TRBJ1-2; CDR3aa: CASSWQSGSGMDGYTF; CDR3nt: TGCGCCAGCAGCTGGCAATCAGGGAGCGGAATGGACGGCTACACCTTC
v_gene: TRBV11-2; d_gene: -; abundance: -; j_gene: TRBJ2-7; CDR3aa: CASSLAPRAFPYEQYF; CDR3nt: TGTGCCAGCAGCTTAGCCCCCAGGGCCTTCCCCTACGAGCAGTACTTC
v_gene: TRBV2; d_gene: TRBD1; abundance: -; j_gene: TRBJ2-3; CDR3aa: CASSASPGPDRGMADTQYF; CDR3nt: TGTGCCAGCAGTGCCTCTCCCGGTCCGGACAGGGGGATGGCAGATACGCAGTATTTT
v_gene: TRBV27; d_gene: TRBD2; abundance: -; j_gene: TRBJ2-7; CDR3aa: CASSSLLLAGPSSYEQYF; CDR3nt: TGTGCCAGCAGTTCACTTCTTTTAGCGGGCCCCTCCTCCTACGAGCAGTACTTC
v_gene: TRBV9; d_gene: -; abundance: -; j_gene: TRBJ2-2; CDR3aa: CASSVGLPTGELFF; CDR3nt: TGTGCCAGCAGCGTAGGGCTGCCCACCGGGGAGCTGTTTTTT
v_gene: TRBV5-1; d_gene: -; abundance: few; j_gene: TRBJ1-5; CDR3aa: CASSLEGQPQHF; CDR3nt: TGCGCCAGCAGCTTGGAGGGTCAGCCCCAGCATTTT
v_gene: TRBV10-3; d_gene: -; abundance: -; j_gene: TRBJ1-2; CDR3aa: CAISAPGGDGYTF; CDR3nt: TGTGCCATCTCGGCGCCGGGCGGAGATGGCTACACCTTC
v_gene: TRBV27; d_gene: -; abundance: -; j_gene: TRBJ2-3; CDR3aa: CASSQADTQYF; CDR3nt: TGTGCCAGCAGTCAGGCAGATACGCAGTATTTT
v_gene: TRBV7-7; d_gene: -; abundance: -; j_gene: TRBJ2-7; CDR3aa: CASSYYDITNRYEQYF; CDR3nt: TGTGCCAGCAGCTACTACGACATAACCAACCGCTACGAGCAGTACTTC
v_gene: TRBV29-1; d_gene: -; abundance: -; j_gene: TRBJ2-7; CDR3aa: CSVSREFGEQYF; CDR3nt: TGCAGCGTGAGCAGGGAATTCGGCGAGCAGTACTTC
v_gene: TRBV29-1; d_gene: -; abundance: -; j_gene: TRBJ2-7; CDR3aa: CSVASLNEQYF; CDR3nt: TGCAGCGTTGCTTCCCTTAACGAGCAGTACTTC
v_gene: TRBV5-4; d_gene: -; abundance: -; j_gene: TRBJ1-2; CDR3aa: CASSLGLGRDVNYGYTF; CDR3nt: TGTGCCAGCAGCTTGGGGCTCGGGAGGGACGTTAACTATGGCTACACCTTC
v_gene: TRBV28; d_gene: -; abundance: -; j_gene: TRBJ2-7; CDR3aa: CASSLGLLDEQYF; CDR3nt: TGTGCCAGCAGTTTAGGACTACTTGACGAGCAGTACTTC
v_gene: TRBV7-9; d_gene: TRBD2; abundance: -; j_gene: TRBJ2-7; CDR3aa: CASSPRTSGTYEQYF; CDR3nt: TGTGCCAGCAGCCCCCGGACTAGCGGTACCTACGAGCAGTACTTC
v_gene: TRBV28; d_gene: -; abundance: once; j_gene: TRBJ2-7; CDR3aa: CASSSPATSSYEQYF; CDR3nt: TGTGCCAGCAGTTCGCCGGCCACTAGCTCCTACGAGCAGTACTTC
v_gene: TRBV9; d_gene: TRBD1; abundance: -; j_gene: TRBJ1-1; CDR3aa: CASSEQGLNTEAFF; CDR3nt: TGTGCCAGCAGCGAACAGGGGTTGAACACTGAAGCTTTCTTT
v_gene: TRBV28; d_gene: -; abundance: -; j_gene: TRBJ2-7; CDR3aa: CASSYRWEGVEQYF; CDR3nt: TGTGCCAGCAGTTACCGATGGGAGGGGGTCGAGCAGTACTTC
v_gene: TRBV2; d_gene: -; abundance: -; j_gene: TRBJ2-2; CDR3aa: CASSVEGTRVTGELFF; CDR3nt: TGTGCCAGCAGTGTAGAGGGGACGCGGGTCACCGGGGAGCTGTTTTTT
v_gene: TRBV5-1; d_gene: TRBD2; abundance: -; j_gene: TRBJ2-3; CDR3aa: CASSPSGSTDTQYF; CDR3nt: TGCGCCAGCAGCCCTAGCGGTAGCACAGATACGCAGTATTTT
v_gene: TRBV9; d_gene: TRBD1; abundance: -; j_gene: TRBJ1-1; CDR3aa: CASSPRTGMGMNTEAFF; CDR3nt: TGTGCCAGCAGCCCTCGGACAGGGATGGGGATGAACACTGAAGCTTTCTTT
v_gene: TRBV5-1; d_gene: -; abundance: -; j_gene: TRBJ2-7; CDR3aa: CASSLGQPDRGEQYF; CDR3nt: TGCGCCAGCAGCTTGGGACAGCCAGATCGTGGGGAGCAGTACTTC
v_gene: TRBV7-9; d_gene: -; abundance: -; j_gene: TRBJ2-5; CDR3aa: CASSLNQGQETQYF; CDR3nt: TGTGCCAGCAGCTTAAATCAGGGGCAGGAGACCCAGTACTTC
v_gene: TRBV5-1; d_gene: TRBD2; abundance: -; j_gene: TRBJ2-1; CDR3aa: CASSLEAGDDNEQFF; CDR3nt: TGCGCCAGCAGCTTGGAGGCGGGAGATGACAATGAGCAGTTCTTC
v_gene: TRBV19; d_gene: -; abundance: -; j_gene: TRBJ2-7; CDR3aa: CASSKGAGSSYEQYF; CDR3nt: TGTGCCAGTAGTAAGGGGGCGGGGTCTTCCTACGAGCAGTACTTC
v_gene: TRBV7-8; d_gene: -; abundance: -; j_gene: TRBJ2-2; CDR3aa: CASSHISGGGELFF; CDR3nt: TGTGCCAGCAGCCACATATCCGGGGGCGGGGAGCTGTTTTTT
v_gene: TRBV18; d_gene: TRBD1; abundance: -; j_gene: TRBJ2-7; CDR3aa: CASSPRTGDEQYF; CDR3nt: TGTGCCAGCTCACCACGGACAGGGGACGAGCAGTACTTC
v_gene: TRBV6-5; d_gene: TRBD2; abundance: -; j_gene: TRBJ2-3; CDR3aa: CASSYSSGTSTDTQYF; CDR3nt: TGTGCCAGCAGTTACTCTAGCGGGACAAGCACAGATACGCAGTATTTT
v_gene: TRBV2; d_gene: -; abundance: -; j_gene: TRBJ2-7; CDR3aa: CATSSIPGEQYF; CDR3nt: TGTGCCACCTCTTCGATTCCGGGCGAGCAGTACTTC
v_gene: TRBV2; d_gene: -; abundance: -; j_gene: TRBJ1-2; CDR3aa: CASSDRAVAGYTF; CDR3nt: TGTGCCAGCAGTGACCGGGCCGTTGCTGGCTACACCTTC
v_gene: TRBV5-5; d_gene: -; abundance: once; j_gene: TRBJ2-6; CDR3aa: CASSPAGANVLTF; CDR3nt: TGTGCCAGCAGCCCCGCTGGGGCCAACGTCCTGACTTTC
v_gene: TRBV21-1; d_gene: -; abundance: -; j_gene: TRBJ2-1; CDR3aa: CASSKAGRAYREQFF; CDR3nt: TGTGCCAGCAGCAAAGCCGGCAGGGCGTACAGGGAGCAGTTCTTC
v_gene: TRBV5-6; d_gene: -; abundance: -; j_gene: TRBJ1-1; CDR3aa: CASSLVRGPEAFF; CDR3nt: TGTGCCAGCAGCTTGGTTAGAGGGCCCGAAGCTTTCTTT
v_gene: TRBV19; d_gene: -; abundance: -; j_gene: TRBJ2-3; CDR3aa: CASSIAGWGDTQYF; CDR3nt: TGTGCCAGTAGTATAGCCGGGTGGGGAGATACGCAGTATTTT
v_gene: TRBV5-1; d_gene: TRBD2; abundance: -; j_gene: TRBJ2-7; CDR3aa: CASNPGLAGSYEQYF; CDR3nt: TGCGCCAGCAACCCGGGACTAGCGGGATCCTACGAGCAGTACTTC
v_gene: TRBV5-5; d_gene: -; abundance: -; j_gene: TRBJ2-1; CDR3aa: CASSLASGSSYNEQFF; CDR3nt: TGTGCCAGCAGCTTGGCGAGTGGGAGCTCCTACAATGAGCAGTTCTTC
v_gene: TRBV6-1; d_gene: -; abundance: -; j_gene: TRBJ2-7; CDR3aa: CASSGIDGPYEQYF; CDR3nt: TGTGCCAGCAGTGGTATCGACGGACCGTACGAGCAGTACTTC
v_gene: TRBV29-1; d_gene: TRBD1; abundance: -; j_gene: TRBJ2-7; CDR3aa: CSAGTDPYEQYF; CDR3nt: TGCAGCGCCGGGACAGACCCCTACGAGCAGTACTTC
v_gene: TRBV19; d_gene: -; abundance: -; j_gene: TRBJ2-1; CDR3aa: CASNRNPRESYNEQFF; CDR3nt: TGTGCCAGTAACAGAAACCCCCGGGAATCGTACAATGAGCAGTTCTTC
v_gene: TRBV14; d_gene: TRBD2; abundance: -; j_gene: TRBJ2-7; CDR3aa: CASSQWALGAGSSYEQYF; CDR3nt: TGTGCCAGCAGCCAATGGGCTCTCGGAGCGGGATCGTCCTACGAGCAGTACTTC
v_gene: TRBV4-1; d_gene: TRBD1; abundance: -; j_gene: TRBJ1-2; CDR3aa: CASSPTTGQGYGYTF; CDR3nt: TGCGCCAGCAGCCCAACCACGGGACAGGGGTATGGCTACACCTTC
v_gene: TRBV6-1; d_gene: -; abundance: once; j_gene: TRBJ2-1; CDR3aa: CASSERGEQFF; CDR3nt: TGTGCCAGCAGTGAGCGAGGTGAGCAGTTCTTC
v_gene: TRBV7-2; d_gene: -; abundance: -; j_gene: TRBJ1-4; CDR3aa: CASSLGQTTNEKLFF; CDR3nt: TGTGCCAGCAGCTTAGGACAGACAACTAATGAAAAACTGTTTTTT
v_gene: TRBV25-1; d_gene: -; abundance: -; j_gene: TRBJ2-2; CDR3aa: CASSGYGELFF; CDR3nt: TGTGCCAGCAGTGGTTACGGGGAGCTGTTTTTT
v_gene: TRBV10-3; d_gene: -; abundance: -; j_gene: TRBJ2-7; CDR3aa: CALPRTRAYEQYF; CDR3nt: TGTGCCCTCCCGAGGACTCGAGCCTACGAGCAGTACTTC
v_gene: TRBV19; d_gene: -; abundance: -; j_gene: TRBJ2-2; CDR3aa: CASSIVPNTGELFF; CDR3nt: TGTGCCAGTAGTATAGTACCGAACACCGGGGAGCTGTTTTTT
v_gene: TRBV5-1; d_gene: -; abundance: -; j_gene: TRBJ1-1; CDR3aa: CASSWTALNTEAFF; CDR3nt: TGCGCCAGCAGCTGGACAGCCTTGAACACTGAAGCTTTCTTT
v_gene: TRBV4-3; d_gene: TRBD1; abundance: -; j_gene: TRBJ2-7; CDR3aa: CASSHGRGWYEQYF; CDR3nt: TGCGCCAGCAGCCATGGCAGGGGGTGGTACGAGCAGTACTTC
v_gene: TRBV27; d_gene: -; abundance: -; j_gene: TRBJ2-7; CDR3aa: CASSYRGGEQYF; CDR3nt: TGTGCCAGCAGTTACAGGGGAGGGGAGCAGTACTTC
v_gene: TRBV29-1; d_gene: TRBD2; abundance: -; j_gene: TRBJ2-1; CDR3aa: CSVEIRSLAGEYEQFF; CDR3nt: TGCAGCGTTGAGATTAGGAGCCTAGCGGGAGAATATGAGCAGTTCTTC
v_gene: TRBV5-1; d_gene: TRBD1; abundance: -; j_gene: TRBJ1-1; CDR3aa: CASSLGQGREAFF; CDR3nt: TGCGCCAGCAGCTTGGGACAGGGCCGCGAAGCTTTCTTT
v_gene: TRBV18; d_gene: -; abundance: -; j_gene: TRBJ2-3; CDR3aa: CASSPPTPTTDTQYF; CDR3nt: TGTGCCAGCTCACCACCCACACCGACCACAGATACGCAGTATTTT
v_gene: TRBV5-1; d_gene: -; abundance: once; j_gene: TRBJ1-1; CDR3aa: CASSPDTQGKNTEAFF; CDR3nt: TGCGCCAGCAGCCCGGATACTCAGGGGAAGAACACTGAAGCTTTCTTT